This T cell receptor beta chain was documented in a study of technical replicates of blood from four donors. TCRdb's table, derived via immunoSEQ multiplex PCR, lists solely in-frame clones and lacks some. Counted here are 55,000 to 75,000 clones, about 95% occurring once; the ten biggest clones make up roughly 3.1%. V gave up 3 bases and J gave up 6 bases, with 11 bases separating them. CDR3 length: 13 residues. Germline assignment: CDR1 MNHEY and CDR2 SMNVEV (reference sequence). The clonotype was recovered from a human donor in good health. Some clones in this sample may be carry-over from other donors' samples. The chain links TRBV27 to TRBJ1-2; perhaps TRBD1 as D (6 bases). The specimen was PBMCs. This CDR3 is CASSFTYRDGYTF. The CDR3 nucleotides read TGTGCCAGCAGTTTCACTTACAGGGATGGCTACACCTTC.